The 9 T cell receptor beta chains presented below share a single source sample, sequenced in a study of cytomegalovirus exposure and HLA in healthy donors. The PCR ran on 60 Vbeta and 13 Jbeta primers. Clones were read by immunoSEQ multiplex PCR, and TCRdb kept only the in-frame ones, dropping some. Of approximately 110,000 clones listed, 70% were seen once; the top ten hold roughly 11%. Sequencing was carried out using PBMCs. The source is a man aged 35 to 55 in good health and CMV-seropositive.

The table lists this clone with a few counts. The J gene is TRBJ1-5, the V gene TRBV28; unclear D gene. V was trimmed by 5 bases and J by 5 bases, leaving 13 bases between them. Per the germline V gene, CDR1 is MDHEN and CDR2 is SYDVKM. The CDR3 runs to 14 residues. This CDR3 is CASSLSEGYQPQHF. The CDR3 region has the DNA TGTGCCAGCAGTCTTTCTGAGGGCTATCAGCCCCAGCATTTT.

This clone was detected only once. The V gene is TRBV28, the J gene TRBJ2-3, with 7 positions matching TRBD2. CDR1 MDHEN and CDR2 SYDVKM come from the germline V gene. This CDR3 is built from 14 residues. V shed 2 bases and J 5 bases; nucleotides not matched to a gene: 4. CDR3 nucleotide sequence: TGTGCCAGCAGTTTAGCGGGAGAGGGAGATACGCAGTATTTT. It is translated as CASSLAGEGDTQYF. Full variable domain (rest looked up from reference TRBV28 and TRBJ2-3): DVKVTQSSRYLVKRTGEKVFLECVQDMDHENMFWYRQDPGLGLRLIYFSYDVKMKEKGDIPEGYSVSREKKERFSLILESASTNQTSMYLCASSLAGEGDTQYFGPGTRLTVL.

This clone was detected only a few times. The rearrangement joins TRBV11-2 to TRBJ1-2; TRBD1 matches 8 bases. The trim removed 3 bases at V and 3 bases at J, leaving 6 bases unmatched. The CDR3 spans 15 residues. CDR1 and CDR2 from the germline V gene are SGHAT and FQNNGV. The CDR3: CASSLSGGADYGYTF. The CDR3 region has the DNA TGTGCCAGCAGCTTGTCAGGGGGCGCTGACTATGGCTACACCTTC.

V usage is TRBV7-3 and J usage is TRBJ1-2, with unresolved D. Germline V gene sequence: CDR1 SGHTA, CDR2 FQGTGA. Trimming removed 2 bases from V and 4 bases from J, with 11 bases in between. The CDR3 sequence is 14 residues long. CDR3 DNA: TGTGCCAGCAGCTTAGCCGGGGAGGGCTATGGCTACACCTTC. Amino acids: CASSLAGEGYGYTF.

The chain is built from TRBV9 and TRBJ2-2; 10 positions match TRBD2. The CDR3 totals 17 residues. Germline V lookup: CDR1 SGDLS, CDR2 YYNGEE. The trim removed 0 bases at V and 6 bases at J, leaving 8 bases unmatched. The CDR3 here is CASSVGLAGVFAGELFF. CDR3 DNA sequence: TGTGCCAGCAGCGTAGGTCTAGCGGGAGTTTTCGCCGGGGAGCTGTTTTTT.

The chain links TRBV28 to TRBJ2-1; TRBD2 agrees at 9 bases. From germline, CDR1 is MDHEN and CDR2 SYDVKM. V lost 6 bases to trimming and J lost 4 bases; unmatched junction nucleotides: 7. This CDR3 region has 15 residues. The CDR3 DNA reads TGTGCCAGCAGGGGGGCGGGAGGGCTGTACAATGAGCAGTTCTTC. Protein: CASRGAGGLYNEQFF. Looking up the rest from reference TRBV28 and TRBJ2-1 gives the full variable domain: DVKVTQSSRYLVKRTGEKVFLECVQDMDHENMFWYRQDPGLGLRLIYFSYDVKMKEKGDIPEGYSVSREKKERFSLILESASTNQTSMYLCASRGAGGLYNEQFFGPGTRLTVL.

CDR3 residues: CASKRAGQETQYF. Here the CDR3 DNA reads TGTGCCAGTAAAAGGGCTGGACAGGAGACCCAGTACTTC. The chain has TRBV19 and TRBJ2-5, with D possibly TRBD1 on 6 matching bases. Germline CDR1 is LNHDA and CDR2 is SQIVND (reference sequence). Trimming left V 7 bases short and J 5 bases short, with 14 bases between. The CDR3 spans 13 residues.

V is TRBV13 and J is TRBJ2-5, with D perhaps TRBD1 (6 bases). V lost 0 bases and J 1 base, leaving 12 bases between the germline ends. Germline-derived CDR1 and CDR2 are PRHDT and FYEKMQ (reference sequence). The CDR3 spans 16 residues. The CDR3 loop is CASSLGRGWGQETQYF. The DNA of the CDR3 is TGTGCCAGCAGCTTAGGCAGGGGATGGGGCCAAGAGACCCAGTACTTC.

This clone came up once. The V call is TRBV27, the J call TRBJ1-1, with D perhaps TRBD1 (5 bases). Between the trimmed V and J ends, which lost 2 bases and 5 bases, there was a span of 9 bases. The CDR3 contains 13 residues. Germline V lookup: CDR1 MNHEY, CDR2 SMNVEV (reference sequence). CDR3 residues: CASSLTRGTEAFF. The CDR3 DNA is TGTGCCAGCAGTTTAACAAGGGGAACTGAAGCTTTCTTT.